This TCR beta chain comes out of a study of tumor-infiltrating lymphocytes in primary liver carcinoma. Findings and limits, study-wide: Tumors carried a top-250-clone fraction significantly exceeding that of blood (p = 0.039). It was observed that only about 7-24% of the top clones appeared in every one of the five tumor regions. Tumor-blood pairs (like tumor-adjacent pairs) overlapped less than tumor region pairs did.

Each 20-30 mg portion of unsorted bulk tissue served as the source for co-extraction of RNA and DNA. Per germline, CDR1 SEHNR and CDR2 FQNEAQ (reference sequence). The CDR3 sequence is 12 residues long. Comments on this clonotype: The antigen remains undetermined. The germline gene is not matched at one end of the junction; a read error may be the cause.

Reverse transcription of 500 to 650 ng total RNA with a constant-region primer produced TCR beta cDNA. Investigators got TCR beta libraries out of three nested multiplex PCR rounds, done with slightly modified ARM-PCR. Running about 11 cycles apiece, the first two PCR rounds relied on TRBV1-TRBV30 forward primers together with a C-beta reverse primer. MiXCR, applied by TCRdb to the multiplex PCR reads, yields one record per CDR3 protein. The sample records about 41,000 distinct CDR3 sequences, over 70% being singletons. V and J are TRBV7-9 and TRBJ2-1; D uncertain. Sequencing was done on a sample of liver tumor tissue from sampling region 2. Subset defined: tumor region T2, inferior pole. The sequence derives from a middle-aged man with primary liver carcinoma and hepatitis B virus infection. This CDR3 is CANSSERDEQFF. The CDR3 coding sequence is TGTGCCAACAGCTCGGAGCGTGATGAGCAGTTCTTC.